The 13 T cell receptor beta chains given below trace back to one sample, sequenced in a study of CD8+ T cells in alopecia areata (dated by TCRdb to 2017 to 2018). Library prep was done by the immunoSEQ multiplex PCR assay. To provide template for TCR sequencing, every sample had RNA extracted and reverse transcribed into cDNA. The table was pulled from immuneACCESS by TCRdb, which kept in-frame rearrangements only. Such tables lose some clones; where checked, under half of the loss comes from unresolved V genes, and the rest has no known cause. This sample was tabulated with 4,500 to 7,000 clones, among which there are no singletons. The ten largest make up approximately 30% of the sample. In light of the paper, this sample's time point label describes: mouse skin 6 weeks after grafting, around onset of hair loss. The specimen was skin, collected at week 6. Receptors were obtained from a C3H/HeJ mouse with alopecia areata. Mice of this line possess the MHC haplotype H2-k.

This clone was counted a few times. Germline and genes: mouse. The missing CDR3 end, 4 residues past where the read stops, is filled in from the germline J gene. The chain joins TRBV13-2 to TRBJ2-3; TRBD2 matches 9 bases. V lost 3 bases and J lost 3; bases outside the gene matches: 2. The CDR3 sequence is 14 residues long. CDR1 NNHNN and CDR2 SYGAGS come from the germline V gene (reference sequence). The CDR3: CASGGGLGAETLYF. Partial CDR3 DNA: TGTGCCAGCGGTGGGGGACTGGGAGCAGAA.

Relative to its sample, this clone is medium-sized (0.01 to 0.1%). Germline and genes: mouse. Incomplete CDR3 DNA: TGTGCCAGCGGTGAGCCCGGGACAGGGAACACA. Translation gives CASGEPGTGNT. Given in full, the CDR3 is CASGEPGTGNTEVFF. This chain links TRBV13-2 with TRBJ1-1; 8 bases fit TRBD1. The DNA ends 4 residues before the CDR3 does, and the rest of the CDR3 is filled in from the germline J gene. The germline CDR1 and CDR2 sequences are NNHNN and SYGAGS (reference sequence). This CDR3 region has 15 residues. The J segment lost 1 base and the V segment lost 2 bases, leaving 4 bases of the junction unmatched.

This clone was seen a few times. All gene names here are mouse names. The observed sequence ends 4 residues before the CDR3 terminus, with the missing tail filled in from the germline J gene. The chain uses TRBV16 and TRBJ2-1, with 8 bases lining up with TRBD2. J was trimmed by 3 bases and V by 2 bases; bases with no gene match: 3. The CDR3 totals 15 residues. Germline values: CDR1 SGHSA, CDR2 FRNQAP. CDR3 DNA, as far as it was read: TGTGCAAGCAGCTTATACTGGGGGCTCTATGCT. This encodes CASSLYWGLYA. The whole CDR3 protein is CASSLYWGLYAEQFF.

This clone is medium-sized by share. Gene names are mouse gene names. The read ends 4 residues early relative to the CDR3; the germline J gene fills the gap. J is TRBJ2-2 and V is TRBV17; 11 bases are a match to TRBD1. The CDR3 contains 14 residues. The ends lost 8 bases at V and 2 bases at J; junction bases unmatched: 1. Germline loops: CDR1 MNHDT, CDR2 YYDKIL. Incomplete CDR3 DNA: TGTGCTAGCGGGACAGGGGGGAACACCGGG. Its translation is CASGTGGNTG. The whole CDR3 region reads CASGTGGNTGQLYF.

This clone was counted only a few times. Mouse gene names apply. The read halts 4 residues ahead of the CDR3 end, with the missing end drawn from the germline J gene. The chain links TRBV19 to TRBJ2-5, with a tentative D call TRBD1 (5 bases). This CDR3 region has 12 residues. Germline CDR1 and CDR2: FNHDT and SITEND (reference sequence). CDR3 residues: CASSRGEDTQYF. The sequenced CDR3 bases are TGTGCCAGCAGTAGAGGGGAAGAC.

In its sample, this clone was seen many times. Gene names are the mouse ones. The CDR3 end lies 4 residues beyond the end of the read and is filled in from the germline J gene. V usage is TRBV13-3 and J usage is TRBJ2-1; D may be TRBD1 (5 bases). This CDR3 has 16 amino acids. Trimming pared 3 bases from V and 0 bases from J, leaving 13 bases between. Germline V CDR1 and CDR2: NNHDY, SYVADS. CDR3 region: CASSVWTSINYAEQFF. The CDR3 DNA, read in part, is TGTGCCAGCAGTGTCTGGACATCCATTAACTATGCT.

A remark on this clone: Gene names denote mouse genes. The CDR3 goes on 4 residues after the read ends, and that part is filled in from the germline J gene. The J gene is TRBJ2-1, the V gene TRBV13-3; 11 nucleotides match TRBD1. The germline gives CDR1 NNHDY, CDR2 SYVADS. There are 19 residues in the CDR3. V trimming: 6 bases; J trimming: 1 base; junction bases outside the gene matches: 15. The CDR3 loop is CASTGTGGRSMGNYAEQFF. Incomplete CDR3 DNA: TGTGCCAGCACCGGGACAGGGGGTCGATCTATGGGGAACTATGCT.

This clone has a count of ten or more. Mouse gene names and germline throughout. The CDR3 end is not reached by the read, which stops 4 residues before it; the germline J gene fills it in. The gene calls are TRBV5 and TRBJ2-2; 10 bases are shared with TRBD2. The V segment lost 4 bases and the J segment 3 bases; nucleotides outside the gene matches: 5. The CDR3 loop spans 16 amino acids. Per the germline V gene, CDR1 is LGHNA and CDR2 is YNLKQL (reference sequence). The CDR3 sequence is CASSPDWGVDTGQLYF. The CDR3 bases that were read are TGTGCCAGCAGCCCCGACTGGGGGGTGGACACCGGG.

There are many counts of this clone. Gene and germline names: mouse. The CDR3 is cut off 4 residues early in the read; its end comes from the germline J gene. This sample includes further DNA sequences coding for the same CDR3. The chain has TRBV12-1 and TRBJ2-1; the match to TRBD2 covers 10 bases. J gave up 4 bases and V 0 bases, and 2 bases lay outside the gene matches. In germline, CDR1 is SGHSN, CDR2 HYEKVE. The CDR3 has 15 amino acids. The CDR3 sequence is CASSLYWGGYAEQFF. Incomplete CDR3 DNA: TGTGCCAGCTCTCTCTACTGGGGGGGGTATGCT. The full variable domain, completed using reference TRBV12-1 and TRBJ2-1, is DSGVVQSPRHIIKEKGGRSVLTCIPISGHSNVVWYQQTLGKELKFLIQHYEKVERDKGFLPSRFSVQQFDDYHSEMNMSALELEDSAMYFCASSLYWGGYAEQFFGPGTRLTVL.

This clone is categorized as medium-sized (0.01 to 0.1%). Each gene name is a mouse one. The CDR3 is cut off 4 residues early in the read; its end comes from the germline J gene. The chain uses TRBV13-3 and TRBJ2-1; 8 bases agree with TRBD2. This CDR3 has 15 amino acids. V was clipped by 5 bases and J by 2 bases; unmatched bases: 6. Germline lookup yields CDR1 NNHDY and CDR2 SYVADS. The CDR3 reads CASREGGRDYAEQFF. Partial CDR3 DNA: TGTGCCAGCAGGGAGGGGGGGCGCGACTATGCT.

This clone was seen more than once but under ten times. Here the gene names and germline are mouse. The CDR3 extends 4 residues past the end of the read, so its final part is completed from the germline J gene. The rearrangement uses TRBV13-3 and TRBJ2-1; the match to TRBD1 covers 12 bases. CDR3 size: 16 residues. Looked up from germline, CDR1 is NNHDY and CDR2 is SYVADS. The ends lost 2 bases at V and 4 bases at J; junction bases unmatched: 4. This chain's CDR3 is CASSEPGQGAYAEQFF. Incomplete CDR3 DNA: TGTGCCAGCAGTGAACCGGGACAGGGGGCTTATGCT.

Concerning this clone itself: Genes here carry mouse names. The CDR3 region is CASRSGYEQYF. The CDR3 DNA, read in part, is TGTGCTAGCAGATCTGGGTAT. This chain connects TRBV29 to TRBJ2-7; a possible D gene is TRBD2 (5 bases). Read data end 4 residues before the CDR3 end; the end is taken from the germline J gene. The germline V gene encodes CDR1 MSHET and CDR2 SYDVDS. The CDR3 consists of 11 residues.

Regarding this clone: Gene names and germline match the mouse. Read sequence stops 4 residues before the CDR3 end, and the germline J gene provides the missing end. The chain joins TRBV13-2 to TRBJ1-1; D ambiguous. There are 13 residues in the CDR3. V was clipped by 0 bases and J by 1 base, with 4 bases between them. Germline assignment: CDR1 NNHNN and CDR2 SYGAGS (reference sequence). CDR3 bases read: TGTGCCAGCGGTGATGCACAAAACACA. Encoded protein: CASGDAQNT. The entire CDR3 sequence reads CASGDAQNTEVFF.